This TCR beta chain was sequenced in a study of OX40 agonist ivuxolimab in advanced cancers. Study-level results: At 0.1 to 3.0 mg/kg, CD4+ and CD8+ blood T cells expanded clonally by week 6.

V was trimmed by 1 base and J by 7 bases, leaving 10 bases between them. Per the germline V gene, CDR1 is SGHDN and CDR2 is FVKESK. The length of the CDR3 is 13 residues. Sequencing was performed with immunoSEQ multiplex PCR; in TCRdb, only in-frame clones are kept and a portion is missing. The table has under 150,000 clones, 90% to 95% seen once. In regard to this clone: Its antigen is unknown.

The input for sequencing was CD4+ or CD8+ T cells sorted from blood, taken in a trial of the OX40 agonist ivuxolimab. This receptor was obtained from an adult with an advanced solid tumor such as melanoma, head and neck, liver or kidney cancer. The rearrangement links TRBV14 to TRBJ1-2; possible D gene TRBD1, 6 bases. Here the CDR3 reads CASSQGTGSGYTF. The CDR3 nucleotides read TGTGCCAGCAGCCAAGGAACAGGGTCTGGCTACACCTTC. Based on the CDR3 plus reference TRBV14 and TRBJ1-2, the full variable domain is EAGVTQFPSHSVIEKGQTVTLRCDPISGHDNLYWYRRVMGKEIKFLLHFVKESKQDESGMPNNRFLAERTGGTYSTLKVQPAELEDSGVYFCASSQGTGSGYTFGSGTRLTVV.